The clone carrying this TCR beta chain occurred many times. Its antigen is currently unknown. MiXCR, applied by TCRdb to the 5' RACE reads, yields one record per CDR3 protein. The data show 450,000 to 650,000 distinct CDR3 sequences, 7.5% to 10% seen once. The V end lost 0 bases, the J end lost 8 bases, and 7 bases lay between the germline ends. The length of the CDR3 is 13 residues. This record belongs to a study of identical twins. Notes on the study in general: Zero-insertion analyses might be partly confounded by invariant T cells like MAIT and iNKT.

This sample also belongs to another study, concerning yellow fever vaccine responses in identical twins.

The TCR sequence derives from a young woman in good health. The chain combines TRBV12-3 or TRBV12-4 with TRBJ2-2; D unresolved. Sequenced input: PBMCs. The CDR3 is CASSLAARGELFF. CDR3 DNA: TGTGCCAGCAGTTTAGCGGCGAGGGGGGAGCTGTTTTTT.